The rows below give T cell receptor beta chains drawn from one sample of a study of CD8+CD57+ T cells in acquired aplastic anemia. A single record per CDR3 protein comes from TCRdb applying MiXCR to the reads. The data show about 160,000 distinct CDR3 sequences, 35% to 55% seen once. The sequencing sample was made of sorted CD4+, CD8+, or CD8+CD57+ T cells (not recorded which) from PBMCs. The source of these receptors is a human donor in good health. Each CDR3 is given with its conserved first and last residue. Each record gives: D gene, clone size, V gene, J gene, CDR3 DNA, CDR3 protein. A D gene is named only where the DNA matches it firmly. Not all rows give a size; the values are once, few, many and, for expanded clones, a class.

NA	many	TRBV19	TRBJ2-5	TGTGCCAGTAGTGTCTGGTGGCTCCAAGAGACCCAGTACTTC	CASSVWWLQETQYF
NA	many	TRBV12-3/TRBV12-4	TRBJ2-1	TGTGCCAGCAGTTTATTAGCCTCCTACAATGAGCAGTTCTTC	CASSLLASYNEQFF
NA	many	TRBV5-4	TRBJ2-1	TGTGCCAGCAGCTTGGAATGGGACCCTGAGCAGTTCTTC	CASSLEWDPEQFF
NA	many	TRBV9	TRBJ1-1	TGTGCCAGCAGCACATTGGACGGGAACACTGAAGCTTTCTTT	CASSTLDGNTEAFF
NA	NA	TRBV24-1	TRBJ2-1	TGTGCCACCAGTGATTTCAATGAGCAGTTCTTC	CATSDFNEQFF
NA	NA	TRBV24-1	TRBJ2-2	TGTGCCACCAGTGCCTGGCAGGCCCCGAACACCGGGGAGCTGTTTTTT	CATSAWQAPNTGELFF
NA	NA	TRBV28	TRBJ1-5	TGTGCCAGCAGTTCCCCCGGCGGGAACCAGCCCCAGCATTTT	CASSSPGGNQPQHF
TRBD2	NA	TRBV15	TRBJ2-1	TGTGCCACCAGCTCCCGGGACTACCTTAATGAGCAGTTCTTC	CATSSRDYLNEQFF
TRBD1	many	TRBV2	TRBJ1-1	TGTGCCAGAATTGCGACAGGGGTGAACACTGAAGCTTTCTTT	CARIATGVNTEAFF
NA	NA	TRBV2	TRBJ2-3	TGTGCCAGCAGTGATTGGCAGGGAGAGGCAGATACGCAGTATTTT	CASSDWQGEADTQYF
NA	NA	TRBV20-1	TRBJ1-3	TGCAGTGCTAGAGTGGGAGAGAGGACGTATGGAAACACCATATATTTT	CSARVGERTYGNTIYF
NA	NA	TRBV5-6	TRBJ2-5	TGTGCCAGCAGCGATGACCTCGAGGAAGAGACCCAGTACTTC	CASSDDLEEETQYF
TRBD2	NA	TRBV2	TRBJ2-2	TGTGCCAGCACACCGGGACTAGCGGAGACCGGGGAGCTGTTTTTT	CASTPGLAETGELFF
TRBD1	few	TRBV19	TRBJ1-5	TGTGCCAGTAGTTTGGGACAGGGGATAAATCAGCCCCAGCATTTT	CASSLGQGINQPQHF
TRBD2	NA	TRBV24-1	TRBJ2-1	TGTGCCACCAGTGAAGTAGCGGGAGGGTACAATGAGCAGTTCTTC	CATSEVAGGYNEQFF
TRBD2	many	TRBV5-8	TRBJ2-5	TGTGCCAGCAGCCGGGGACTAGCAGAACAAGAGACCCAGTACTTC	CASSRGLAEQETQYF
NA	NA	TRBV18	TRBJ2-3	TGTGCCAGCTCACCATCTATGGGGGCCTCAAATACGCAGTATTTT	CASSPSMGASNTQYF
TRBD1	NA	TRBV19	TRBJ1-1	TGTGCCAGTAGTATCCCGGGACAGGGGGGAACTGAAGCTTTCTTT	CASSIPGQGGTEAFF
NA	NA	TRBV25-1	TRBJ1-1	TGTGCCAGCAAAGACTGGGACACTGAAGCTTTCTTT	CASKDWDTEAFF
TRBD1	many	TRBV28	TRBJ1-2	TGTGCCAGCAGCACCGGGACAGGCTATGGCTACACCTTC	CASSTGTGYGYTF
NA	NA	TRBV7-8	TRBJ2-7	TGTGCCAGCAGCTTAAATAGCGAGCAGTACTTC	CASSLNSEQYF
NA	many	TRBV29-1	TRBJ2-7	TGCAGCGTTCTTGTTAGGGGATACCCCTACGAGCAGTACTTC	CSVLVRGYPYEQYF
NA	NA	TRBV2	TRBJ2-3	TGTGCCAGCAGTGAAGGCCTACTTCCTCGGGCAGATACGCAGTATTTT	CASSEGLLPRADTQYF
TRBD2	many	TRBV20-1	TRBJ2-7	TGCAGTGCCCGCGGTAGCGGGGGGAGCTCCTACGAGCAGTACTTC	CSARGSGGSSYEQYF
TRBD1	few	TRBV7-8	TRBJ2-7	TGTGCCAGCAGCTCCGGACAGGGCGTCCACGAGCAGTACTTC	CASSSGQGVHEQYF
NA	many	TRBV7-2	TRBJ1-2	TGTGCCAGTCCGCGGGGGGGCTCTAACTATGGCTACACCTTC	CASPRGGSNYGYTF
NA	NA	TRBV10-3	TRBJ2-7	TGTGCCATCAGTCCGGGGGGCCACTACGAGCAGTACTTC	CAISPGGHYEQYF
TRBD2	once	TRBV2	TRBJ2-1	TGTGCCAGCAGTGAATTAGCGGGAGATGAGCAGTTCTTC	CASSELAGDEQFF
TRBD1	many	TRBV5-6	TRBJ1-2	TGTGCCAGCAGCCCCAGGACAGGATATGGCTACACCTTC	CASSPRTGYGYTF
TRBD2	many	TRBV7-3	TRBJ2-3	TGTGCCAGCAGCCCTGGGACTAGCGGGAGTGCAGATACGCAGTATTTT	CASSPGTSGSADTQYF
NA	many	TRBV7-3	TRBJ2-2	TGTGCCAGCAGCCAGGGACTGGGGGGCACCGGGGAGCTGTTTTTT	CASSQGLGGTGELFF
NA	NA	TRBV7-9	TRBJ2-3	TGTGCCAGCAGCTTGCCAGGGGAAGATACGCGGTATTTT	CASSLPGEDTRYF
TRBD1	NA	TRBV7-2	TRBJ2-3	TGTGCCAGCAGCTTCGACAGGGTAGCAGATACGCAGTATTTT	CASSFDRVADTQYF
NA	NA	TRBV24-1	TRBJ2-3	TGTGCCACCAGTGATCCCCCTCGGGGAGATACGCAGTATTTT	CATSDPPRGDTQYF
NA	many	TRBV27	TRBJ2-7	TGTGCCAGCAGACCGGGAAAAACCTACGAGCAGTACTTC	CASRPGKTYEQYF